This entry lists 6 T cell receptor beta chains sequenced from one sample in a study of CD8+CD57+ T cells in acquired aplastic anemia. Selection for sequencing was limited to patients who had shown CD8+CD57+ cell expansion by flow cytometry. The use of genomic DNA as template underpinned the TCR beta VDJ and CDR3 profiling. TCRdb recomputed calls from the reads with MiXCR, one row per CDR3 protein. The sample lists 250,000 to 350,000 distinct CDR3 sequences, roughly 59% occurring once. Sequences were obtained from sorted CD4+, CD8+, or CD8+CD57+ T cells (not recorded which) from PBMCs. These receptors were obtained from a human donor with aplastic anemia.

The gene calls are TRBV15 and TRBJ2-7; D gene uncertain. Between the trimmed V and J ends, which lost 0 bases and 5 bases, there was a span of 11 bases. This CDR3 contains 14 residues. Germline lookup yields CDR1 LNHNV and CDR2 YYDKDF (reference sequence). The CDR3: CATSRDRLNHEQYF. The DNA of the CDR3 is TGTGCCACCAGCAGAGACAGGCTAAACCACGAGCAGTACTTC.

This clonotype occurred many times. The chain carries TRBV7-9 and TRBJ2-7; D may match TRBD1 or TRBD2 (5 bases each). The ends were cut back, 5 bases at V and 2 bases at J, with 13 bases in the middle. There are 14 residues in the CDR3. Germline loops: CDR1 SEHNR, CDR2 FQNEAQ (reference sequence). CDR3 amino acids: CASSARDPAYEQYF. CDR3 sequence (DNA): TGTGCCAGCAGCGCCCGGGACCCTGCCTACGAGCAGTACTTC.

The genes are TRBV29-1 and TRBJ2-7; D is ambiguous. Deletions cut 2 bases from V and 6 bases from J, with 17 bases between. The CDR3 is 14 residues long. CDR1 and CDR2 from the germline V gene are SQVTM and ANQGSEA. CDR3 protein: CSVERIGPTGEQYF. As DNA, the CDR3 is TGCAGCGTTGAAAGGATCGGACCGACGGGCGAGCAGTACTTC.

The rearrangement uses TRBV7-2 and TRBJ2-3; 10 nucleotides match TRBD2. The CDR3 sequence is 16 residues long. Germline CDR1 is SGHTA and CDR2 is FQGNSA. Unmatched junction bases numbered 6, after V lost 4 bases and J lost 2 bases. CDR3: CASSSKGLAYTDTQYF. Here the CDR3 DNA reads TGTGCCAGCAGCTCGAAGGGACTAGCGTACACAGATACGCAGTATTTT. The whole variable domain, filled in from reference TRBV7-2 and TRBJ2-3, reads GAGVSQSPSNKVTEKGKDVELRCDPISGHTALYWYRQSLGQGLEFLIYFQGNSAPDKSGLPSDRFSAERTGGSVSTLTIQRTQQEDSAVYLCASSSKGLAYTDTQYFGPGTRLTVL.

Concerning this clonotype itself: Compared with germline, one end of the junction differs, possibly owing to a read error. The rearrangement joins TRBV7-9 to TRBJ1-3; tentatively, D is TRBD1 (5 bases). CDR3 length: 12 residues. CDR1 is SEHNR and CDR2 is FQNEAQ in the germline V gene (reference sequence). CDR3: CASSQAGFTIYF. In DNA, the CDR3 is TGCGCCAGCAGCCAAGCAGGGTTCACCATATATTTT.

For the CDR3, the DNA is TGTGCCAGCAGCCAGGGACTAGCGGGGGGGCTCACAGATACGCAGTATTTT. It translates to CASSQGLAGGLTDTQYF. The chain recombines TRBV7-6 with TRBJ2-3; 16 bases line up with TRBD2. Germline loops: CDR1 SGHVS, CDR2 FNYEAQ. The CDR3 is made up of 17 amino acids. V gave up 5 bases and J gave up 2 bases; unmatched junction bases: 4.